The next 31 T cell receptor beta chains were all read from a single sample in a study of blood T cell repertoires in COVID-19. The method was immunoSEQ multiplex PCR; TCRdb's version includes in-frame clones alone and lacks a portion of them. Here the sample spans over 200,000 clones, about 87% being singletons. What was sequenced was PBMCs or T cells enriched from blood (not recorded which). The receptor source for this set is a woman aged 25 to 39 who had been exposed to COVID-19.

The J gene is TRBJ2-7, the V gene TRBV7-9; possibly TRBD2 for D (6 bases). The CDR3 is made up of 13 amino acids. Germline loops: CDR1 SEHNR, CDR2 FQNEAQ (reference sequence). Deletions cut 1 base from V and 6 bases from J, with 10 bases between. CDR3 in amino acids: CASSLELAGEQYF. Here the CDR3 DNA reads TGTGCCAGCAGCTTAGAACTAGCCGGCGAGCAGTACTTC.

The CDR3 bases are TGTGCCAGCAGCCAAAGGACGGGACAGGGCGCGTACTTC. Protein: CASSQRTGQGAYF. The V gene is TRBV3-1 (or the pseudogene TRBV3-2), the J gene TRBJ2-4; TRBD1 matches 9 bases. This CDR3 has 13 amino acids. V shed 2 bases and J 15 bases; nucleotides not matched to a gene: 8. Germline values: CDR1 LGHDT, CDR2 YNNKEL (reference sequence).

The CDR3 bases are TGTGCCAGCCGGCCGGGAATATCCCTCAATGAGCAGTTCTTC. Translating gives CASRPGISLNEQFF. The V and J genes are TRBV27 and TRBJ2-1; D may be TRBD2 (5 bases). V lost 8 bases to trimming and J lost 6 bases, with 17 bases between them. Germline CDR1 and CDR2: MNHEY and SMNVEV (reference sequence). This CDR3 contains 14 residues.

Here the CDR3 reads CASSELHGLTGSDTGELFF. In DNA, the CDR3 is TGTGCCAGCAGTGAGCTGCACGGTTTGACAGGGTCGGACACCGGGGAGCTGTTTTTT. The rearrangement joins TRBV6-1 to TRBJ2-2, with 7 bases lining up with TRBD1. There are 19 residues in the CDR3. CDR1 is MNHNS, CDR2 SASEGT, per germline. The junction had 16 bases not matched to a gene; V was cut back by 3 bases and J by 3 bases.

The chain joins TRBV9 to TRBJ1-2; D not resolved. The CDR3 is 13 amino acids. Trimming pared 4 bases from V and 5 bases from J, leaving 12 bases between. CDR1 is SGDLS, CDR2 YYNGEE, per germline. The CDR3 nucleotides are TGTGCCAGCAGCCCACGGGAACATTATGGCTACACCTTC. It encodes CASSPREHYGYTF.

The chain recombines TRBV29-1 with TRBJ2-7; the D gene is possibly TRBD2 (5 bases). Germline CDR1 reads SQVTM; CDR2 reads ANQGSEA. The CDR3 has 15 residues. V was pared by 3 bases and J by 1 base, with 16 bases between. CDR3 coding DNA: TGCAGCGTTGATGTGGCGGGTCGATCTTCCTACGAGCAGTACTTC. Its translation: CSVDVAGRSSYEQYF.

V and J are TRBV11-2 and TRBJ2-7; 11 bases are shared with TRBD2. Trimming took 1 base from V and 4 from J; bases not matched to a gene: 9. The germline V gene encodes CDR1 SGHAT and CDR2 FQNNGV. The CDR3 consists of 17 residues. The DNA for the CDR3 is TGTGCCAGCAGCTTAGCCCCTGGGACTAGCGGAACATACGAGCAGTACTTC. Translation: CASSLAPGTSGTYEQYF.

The chain employs TRBV24-1 and TRBJ2-1; 8 bases align to TRBD2. Germline values: CDR1 KGHDR, CDR2 SFDVKD. The CDR3 loop spans 17 amino acids. J was trimmed by 9 bases and V by 1 base; bases with no gene match: 13. This CDR3 reads CATSDFREGGSFGEQFF. As DNA, the CDR3 is TGTGCCACCAGTGATTTCCGGGAGGGGGGATCCTTCGGTGAGCAGTTCTTC.

The J gene is TRBJ2-3, the V gene TRBV9, with D maybe TRBD2 (7 bases). The CDR3 spans 14 residues. The germline V gene has CDR1 SGDLS and CDR2 YYNGEE. V lost 4 bases to trimming and J lost 4 bases, with 13 bases between them. Here the CDR3 reads CASSWEGVADTQYF. CDR3 DNA: TGTGCCAGCAGCTGGGAGGGGGTGGCAGATACGCAGTATTTT. Based on the CDR3 plus reference TRBV9 and TRBJ2-3, the full variable domain is DSGVTQTPKHLITATGQRVTLRCSPRSGDLSVYWYQQSLDQGLQFLIQYYNGEERAKGNILERFSAQQFPDLHSELNLSSLELGDSALYFCASSWEGVADTQYFGPGTRLTVL.

J is TRBJ1-5 and V is TRBV12-5; D remains unclear. The CDR3 extends over 15 amino acids. CDR1 LGHNT and CDR2 FRNRAP come from the germline V gene. Trimming removed 0 bases at V and 3 bases at J, with 9 bases between. The CDR3 reads CASGLVLGANQPQHF. The DNA of the CDR3 is TGTGCTAGTGGTTTGGTATTGGGCGCCAATCAGCCCCAGCATTTT.

The chain joins TRBV28 to TRBJ2-3, with TRBD1 identical over 9 bases. The trim removed 11 bases at V and 5 bases at J, leaving 8 bases unmatched. The CDR3 sequence is 13 residues long. From germline, CDR1 is MDHEN and CDR2 SYDVKM. The CDR3 sequence is CAAQQGAGDTQYF. Here the CDR3 DNA reads TGTGCCGCCCAACAGGGGGCCGGAGATACGCAGTATTTT.

The J gene is TRBJ2-7, the V gene TRBV3-1 (or the pseudogene TRBV3-2); D gene uncertain. The CDR3 spans 13 residues. Trimming took 3 bases from V and 4 from J, leaving 10 bases between them. Germline V gene lookup returns CDR1 LGHDT and CDR2 YNNKEL (reference sequence). In DNA, the CDR3 is TGTGCCAGCAGCCAGGGTCAGGTATACGAGCAGTACTTC. Translating gives CASSQGQVYEQYF.

The gene calls are TRBV27 and TRBJ1-2, with D possibly being TRBD1 (5 bases). This CDR3 contains 13 residues. The V gene lost 6 bases and the J gene lost 4 bases, with 12 bases spanning the gap. CDR1 MNHEY and CDR2 SMNVEV come from the germline V gene (reference sequence). In DNA form, the CDR3 reads TGTGCCAGCAGCCCGGGGGGAGGCTATGGCTACACCTTC. Amino acids: CASSPGGGYGYTF.

The chain is built from TRBV25-1 and TRBJ1-4, with D tentatively TRBD1 (6 bases). The CDR3 covers 14 residues. Trimming shortened V by 3 bases and J by 9 bases, and 14 bases separated the two germline ends. CDR1 and CDR2 (germline): MGHDK, SYGVNS. The CDR3 here is CASSEFVGQKKLFF. The CDR3 DNA is TGTGCCAGCAGTGAGTTCGTTGGACAGAAAAAACTGTTTTTT.

The chain recombines TRBV10-3 with TRBJ2-2; 16 bases match TRBD2. This CDR3 region has 18 residues. From germline, CDR1 is ENHRY and CDR2 SYGVKD. The ends lost 9 bases at V and 2 bases at J; junction bases unmatched: 9. For the CDR3, the DNA is TGTGCCATGCGACCGGGACTAGCGGGAGGGTTTAACACCGGGGAGCTGTTTTTT. It translates to CAMRPGLAGGFNTGELFF.

The gene calls are TRBV5-1 and TRBJ2-3; maybe TRBD2 (6 bases). V was clipped by 5 bases and J by 0 bases, with 19 bases between them. Germline V lookup: CDR1 SGHRS, CDR2 YFSETQ. The CDR3 is 17 amino acids. CDR3 protein: CASRSKGGFASTDTQYF. The CDR3 nucleotides are TGCGCCAGCAGATCCAAGGGAGGTTTCGCTAGCACAGATACGCAGTATTTT. Variable domain in full (rest from reference TRBV5-1 and TRBJ2-3): KAGVTQTPRYLIKTRGQQVTLSCSPISGHRSVSWYQQTPGQGLQFLFEYFSETQRNKGNFPGRFSGRQFSNSRSEMNVSTLELGDSALYLCASRSKGGFASTDTQYFGPGTRLTVL.

The chain uses TRBV30 and TRBJ2-5; perhaps TRBD2 as D (6 bases). The CDR3 contains 15 residues. Germline V gives CDR1 GTSNPN, CDR2 SVGIG (reference sequence). The V end was cut by 0 bases, the J end by 0 bases, with 11 bases between. CDR3 sequence (DNA): TGTGCCTGGAGTGTAACGGCGGGAAACCAAGAGACCCAGTACTTC. This codes for CAWSVTAGNQETQYF.

This clone was counted between two and nine times. The V call is TRBV5-1, the J call TRBJ2-1; 9 bases agree with TRBD2. CDR3 length equals 15 residues. V lost 4 bases to trimming and J lost 0 bases; unmatched junction nucleotides: 2. Germline V lookup: CDR1 SGHRS, CDR2 YFSETQ. The chain's CDR3 is CASSHSGSSYNEQFF. The CDR3 DNA reads as TGCGCCAGCAGCCATAGCGGGAGCTCCTACAATGAGCAGTTCTTC.

The chain couples TRBV11-2 to TRBJ2-1; TRBD2 is a possible D gene (6 bases). V lost 3 bases to trimming and J lost 12 bases, with 21 bases between them. The germline V gene has CDR1 SGHAT and CDR2 FQNNGV. The CDR3 covers 15 residues. The CDR3 sequence: CASSLGRGGTFGQFF. CDR3 DNA sequence: TGTGCCAGCAGCTTGGGAAGGGGAGGAACCTTCGGGCAGTTCTTC.

The V call is TRBV5-1, the J call TRBJ2-1, with D unclear. From germline, CDR1 is SGHRS and CDR2 YFSETQ. The V and J ends lost 2 bases and 2 bases respectively, with 11 bases between them. The CDR3 runs to 15 residues. The CDR3 loop reads CASSFSANTYNEQFF. The CDR3 coding sequence is TGCGCCAGCAGCTTCTCAGCGAACACCTACAATGAGCAGTTCTTC.

This clone was seen just once. The chain carries TRBV4-2 and TRBJ1-2; 7 bases fit TRBD1. Germline V CDR1 and CDR2: LGHNA, YNFKEQ. Losses at the gene ends were 0 bases for V and 8 bases for J; bases not matched to a gene: 15. The length of the CDR3 is 17 residues. For the CDR3, the DNA is TGTGCCAGCAGCCAAGATTATGGGGGACAGAAGACCCGAGGCTACACCTTC. Its translation: CASSQDYGGQKTRGYTF.

V and J are TRBV30 and TRBJ2-7, with D possibly being TRBD2 (5 bases). Germline V gene data show CDR1 as GTSNPN and CDR2 as SVGIG (reference sequence). V was clipped by 0 bases and J by 7 bases, with 13 bases between them. CDR3 length equals 13 residues. The CDR3 sequence: CAWSVLGGLEQYF. CDR3 in DNA: TGTGCCTGGAGTGTACTAGGCGGTCTGGAGCAGTACTTC.

This rearrangement joins TRBV12-3 or TRBV12-4 to TRBJ2-1, with 7 bases lining up with TRBD2. J gave up 6 bases and V 3 bases, and 2 bases lay outside the gene matches. There are 13 residues in the CDR3. The CDR3 DNA reads as TGTGCCAGCAGTTTTGGGGGGGGCAATGAGCAGTTCTTC. Its translation is CASSFGGGNEQFF.

This chain joins TRBV11-2 and TRBJ2-1, with 8 bases aligning to TRBD2. Looked up from germline, CDR1 is SGHAT and CDR2 is FQNNGV. This CDR3 comprises 15 residues. The trim removed 3 bases at V and 7 bases at J, leaving 8 bases unmatched. The CDR3 nucleotides are TGTGCCAGCAGCTTCGAGCGGGAGCGGAAAAATGAGCAGTTCTTC. It encodes CASSFERERKNEQFF.

The chain recombines TRBV28 with TRBJ1-2; TRBD1 might be the D (5 bases). The CDR3 has 14 amino acids. Trimming took off 2 bases at V and 5 bases at J, with 12 bases between the two ends. Germline-derived CDR1 and CDR2 are MDHEN and SYDVKM. CDR3 DNA sequence: TGTGCCAGCAGTTTAGGAGGGGCGCGGTATGGCTACACCTTC. Its translation is CASSLGGARYGYTF.

The V call is TRBV28, the J call TRBJ2-5, with 8 bases identical to TRBD2. Germline lookup yields CDR1 MDHEN and CDR2 SYDVKM. Trimming removed 4 bases from V and 1 base from J; junction bases left unmatched: 8. The CDR3 totals 16 residues. The CDR3 spells CASSSQGSGIQETQYF. The CDR3 DNA sequence: TGTGCCAGCAGTTCCCAGGGTAGCGGGATCCAAGAGACCCAGTACTTC.

Details on this clone: This sample includes further DNA sequences coding for the same CDR3. V is TRBV27 and J is TRBJ2-7; D is possibly TRBD2 (5 bases). Germline values: CDR1 MNHEY, CDR2 SMNVEV (reference sequence). The CDR3 extends over 13 amino acids. The V end lost 0 bases, the J end lost 3 bases, and 6 bases lay between the germline ends. CDR3: CASSLSAGYEQYF. CDR3 coding DNA: TGTGCCAGCAGTTTATCGGCGGGCTACGAGCAGTACTTC.

This chain uses TRBV10-3 with TRBJ2-7; 8 nucleotides align to TRBD1. V gave up 4 bases and J gave up 6 bases; unmatched junction bases: 2. From germline, CDR1 is ENHRY and CDR2 SYGVKD. The CDR3 spans 12 residues. As DNA, the CDR3 is TGTGCCATCAGTGTCGACAGGGGCGAGCAGTACTTC. Amino acid sequence: CAISVDRGEQYF.

The genes are TRBV24-1 and TRBJ2-3; D unclear. The CDR3 extends over 13 amino acids. The V end was cut by 4 bases, the J end by 1 base, with 5 bases between. Germline values: CDR1 KGHDR, CDR2 SFDVKD. CDR3 nucleotide sequence: TGTGCCACCAGTGAAATAGGCACAGATACGCAGTATTTT. It yields the protein CATSEIGTDTQYF.

The rearrangement uses TRBV10-2 and TRBJ1-4; 7 positions agree with TRBD1. With V trimmed by 2 bases and J by 5 bases, 5 bases remained unmatched. Per germline, CDR1 WSHSY and CDR2 SAAADI. CDR3 size: 15 residues. CDR3 residues: CASSEPRTGNEKLFF. CDR3 DNA: TGCGCCAGCAGTGAGCCAAGGACAGGAAATGAAAAACTGTTTTTT.

CDR3 bases: TGTGCCTGGGCTCAAGGGGGGGCGCTTCTTAACTATGGCTACACCTTC. As protein: CAWAQGGALLNYGYTF. The gene calls are TRBV30 and TRBJ1-2, with D maybe TRBD1 (6 bases). Germline lookup yields CDR1 GTSNPN and CDR2 SVGIG (reference sequence). The CDR3 extends over 16 amino acids. The V and J ends lost 5 bases and 1 base respectively, with 20 bases between them.